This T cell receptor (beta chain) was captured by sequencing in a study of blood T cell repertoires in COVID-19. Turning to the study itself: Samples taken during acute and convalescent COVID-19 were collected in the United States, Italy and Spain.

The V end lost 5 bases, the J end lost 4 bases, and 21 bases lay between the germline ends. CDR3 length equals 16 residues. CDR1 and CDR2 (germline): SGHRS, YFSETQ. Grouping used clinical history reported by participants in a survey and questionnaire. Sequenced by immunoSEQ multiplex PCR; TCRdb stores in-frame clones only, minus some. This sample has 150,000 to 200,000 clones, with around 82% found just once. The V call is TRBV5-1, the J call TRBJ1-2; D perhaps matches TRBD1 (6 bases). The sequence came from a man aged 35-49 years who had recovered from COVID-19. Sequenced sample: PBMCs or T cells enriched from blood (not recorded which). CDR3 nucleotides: TGCGCCAGCAGTCTCTGGGGGGGCACAGAACCCTATGGCTACACCTTC. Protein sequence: CASSLWGGTEPYGYTF.